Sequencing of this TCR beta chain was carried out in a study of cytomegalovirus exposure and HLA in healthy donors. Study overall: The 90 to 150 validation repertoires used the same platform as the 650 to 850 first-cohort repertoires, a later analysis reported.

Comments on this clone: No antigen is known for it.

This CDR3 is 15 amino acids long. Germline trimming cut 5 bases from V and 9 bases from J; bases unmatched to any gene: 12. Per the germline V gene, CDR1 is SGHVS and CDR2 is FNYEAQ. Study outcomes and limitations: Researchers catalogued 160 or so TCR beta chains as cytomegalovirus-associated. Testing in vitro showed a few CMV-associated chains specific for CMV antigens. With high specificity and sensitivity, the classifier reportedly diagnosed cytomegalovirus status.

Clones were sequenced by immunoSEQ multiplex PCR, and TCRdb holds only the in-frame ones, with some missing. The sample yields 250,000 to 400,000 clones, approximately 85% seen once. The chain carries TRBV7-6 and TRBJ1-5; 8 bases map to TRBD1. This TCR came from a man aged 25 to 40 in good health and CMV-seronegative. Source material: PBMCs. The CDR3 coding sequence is TGTGCCAGCAGCCAGACAGGGGCCCCCGAAGGGCCCCAGCATTTT. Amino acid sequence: CASSQTGAPEGPQHF.